This T cell receptor (beta chain) was captured in a study of molecular identifiers for immune sequencing clone quantification. One entry per CDR3 protein, called by TCRdb with MiXCR from the PCR reads. The sample includes around 82,000 distinct CDR3 sequences, roughly 19% of them seen just once. Germline V gene lookup returns CDR1 SGHVS and CDR2 FQNEAQ. V dropped 5 bases and J dropped 7 bases, with 24 bases sitting between them. This CDR3 is built from 16 residues. Sample: naive CD8+ T cells from blood, with Jurkat cell RNA spiked in. The sample's subset: FACS-sorted CD8+CD4-CCR7+CD45RA+ naive T cells. The source is a human donor in good health. Some libraries in this study had Jurkat cell RNA spiked in. J is TRBJ2-7 and V is TRBV7-8; a possible D gene is TRBD2 (6 bases). CDR3 region: CASSLPGASALLEQYF. For the CDR3, the DNA is TGTGCCAGCAGCCTCCCTGGCGCTAGCGCTCTCTTAGAGCAGTACTTC. Full variable domain (outside the CDR3, taken from reference TRBV7-8 and TRBJ2-7): GAGVSQSPRYKVAKRGQDVALRCDPISGHVSLFWYQQALGQGPEFLTYFQNEAQLDKSGLPSDRFFAERPEGSVSTLKIQRTQQEDSAVYLCASSLPGASALLEQYFGPGTRLTVT.